The T cell receptor (beta chain) under discussion was sequenced for a study of blood T cell repertoires in COVID-19. The data were produced by immunoSEQ multiplex PCR, yet TCRdb's version contains in-frame clones alone and is incomplete. The table records over 65,000 clones, more than 80% of them present only once. Looked up from germline, CDR1 is SGDLS and CDR2 is YYNGEE. V dropped 0 bases and J dropped 1; count of bases not matched to a gene: 4. The CDR3 length is 16 residues. Sequencing was carried out using peripheral blood. The chain combines TRBV9 with TRBJ2-3; the match to TRBD2 covers 8 bases. This receptor was taken from a human donor in a cohort sampled during active COVID-19. DNA of the CDR3: TGTGCCAGCAGCGTAGCCCAAGCGGGGGGCACAGATACGCAGTATTTT. Protein product: CASSVAQAGGTDTQYF.